Listed below are T cell receptor beta chains from one sample, sequenced in a study of PD-1 blockade in classical Hodgkin lymphoma. Generated by immunoSEQ multiplex PCR, the TCRdb table keeps only in-frame clones and is missing some. The table lists tens of thousands of clones, around 90% of them singletons, with about 0.21% in the top ten. The source material was CD4+ T cells from blood, sampled at baseline. These receptors came from a human donor with classical Hodgkin lymphoma. The CDR3 runs from the conserved cysteine through the conserved F or W. D genes are given only for firm matches. A row's size may be missing; if present it is once, few, many or a size class.

CAGGERDFTSSPLHF,TGTGCCGGGGGGGAGAGAGATTTTACTTCTTCACCCCTCCACTTT,TRBJ1-6,.,TRBV7-9,.
CASSKGQGGSYEQYF,TGCGCCAGCAGCAAAGGACAGGGAGGATCCTACGAGCAGTACTTC,TRBJ2-7,.,TRBV5-1,TRBD1
CASSLPPPENEKLFF,TGTGCCAGCAGTTTACCCCCCCCGGAAAATGAAAAACTGTTTTTT,TRBJ1-4,once,TRBV27,.
CASRPGGDEQFF,TGTGCCAGCAGACCCGGTGGGGATGAGCAGTTCTTC,TRBJ2-1,.,TRBV7-9,.
CASSLDRGDNYGYTF,TGCGCCAGCAGCTTAGACAGGGGCGATAACTATGGCTACACCTTC,TRBJ1-2,.,TRBV5-1,TRBD1
CASSLDGGTGELFF,TGTGCCAGCAGCTTAGATGGGGGTACCGGGGAGCTGTTTTTT,TRBJ2-2,.,TRBV7-2,.
CASSQPIRTGTSASYNEQFF,TGCGCCAGCAGCCAACCAATCCGTACCGGGACTAGCGCCTCCTACAATGAGCAGTTCTTC,TRBJ2-1,.,TRBV4-1,TRBD2
CASNQGGSGISGNTIYF,TGTGCCAGCAACCAAGGGGGTTCCGGGATCTCTGGAAACACCATATATTTT,TRBJ1-3,.,TRBV28,.
CASSLDLNTEAFF,TGTGCCAGCAGCTTAGATTTGAACACTGAAGCTTTCTTT,TRBJ1-1,.,TRBV11-2,.
CAWSRPPWAEGGYTF,TGTGCCTGGAGCCGCCCCCCGTGGGCGGAGGGTGGCTACACCTTC,TRBJ1-2,.,TRBV30,.
CAIGGRIYGYTF,TGTGCCATCGGGGGGAGAATCTATGGCTACACCTTC,TRBJ1-2,.,TRBV10-3,.
CASRISADTQYF,TGTGCCAGCAGGATCTCGGCAGATACGCAGTATTTT,TRBJ2-3,once,TRBV6-5,.
CASSYGQTNYGYTF,TGTGCCAGCAGCTATGGACAGACTAACTATGGCTACACCTTC,TRBJ1-2,.,TRBV7-2,.
CASSQQLATSLTGANVLTF,TGCGCCAGCAGCCAACAACTAGCGACGTCACTCACTGGGGCCAACGTCCTGACTTTC,TRBJ2-6,.,TRBV5-1,TRBD2
CASSRGQISGANVLTF,TGCGCCAGCAGCCGCGGACAGATCTCTGGGGCCAACGTCCTGACTTTC,TRBJ2-6,.,TRBV5-1,.
CASSLAKETQYF,TGCGCCAGCAGCTTGGCTAAAGAGACCCAGTACTTC,TRBJ2-5,.,TRBV5-1,.
CASSRTGRAYEQYF,TGTGCCAGCAGCCGAACGGGACGGGCCTACGAGCAGTACTTC,TRBJ2-7,.,TRBV11-3,.
CATSEWDTGELFF,TGTGCCACCAGCGAATGGGACACCGGGGAGCTGTTTTTT,TRBJ2-2,.,TRBV15,.
CASSFPQGGYGYTF,TGTGCCAGCAGCTTCCCCCAGGGTGGCTATGGCTACACCTTC,TRBJ1-2,few,TRBV7-9,.
CAWTRGWDQPQHF,TGTGCCTGGACTAGGGGATGGGATCAGCCCCAGCATTTT,TRBJ1-5,.,TRBV30,.
CASSLVQGALLSGNTIYF,TGTGCCAGCAGCTTGGTACAGGGGGCCCTACTCTCTGGAAACACCATATATTTT,TRBJ1-3,.,TRBV5-5,TRBD1
CASSLRQGSYNEQFF,TGCGCCAGCAGCTTGCGGCAAGGCTCCTACAATGAGCAGTTCTTC,TRBJ2-1,.,TRBV5-1,.
CASSYSRGSSNQPQHF,TGTGCCAGCAGTTACTCGAGAGGATCTTCAAATCAGCCCCAGCATTTT,TRBJ1-5,.,TRBV6-5,.
CASKGQGIPYEQYF,TGTGCCAGCAAAGGACAAGGGATTCCCTACGAGCAGTACTTC,TRBJ2-7,.,TRBV28,.